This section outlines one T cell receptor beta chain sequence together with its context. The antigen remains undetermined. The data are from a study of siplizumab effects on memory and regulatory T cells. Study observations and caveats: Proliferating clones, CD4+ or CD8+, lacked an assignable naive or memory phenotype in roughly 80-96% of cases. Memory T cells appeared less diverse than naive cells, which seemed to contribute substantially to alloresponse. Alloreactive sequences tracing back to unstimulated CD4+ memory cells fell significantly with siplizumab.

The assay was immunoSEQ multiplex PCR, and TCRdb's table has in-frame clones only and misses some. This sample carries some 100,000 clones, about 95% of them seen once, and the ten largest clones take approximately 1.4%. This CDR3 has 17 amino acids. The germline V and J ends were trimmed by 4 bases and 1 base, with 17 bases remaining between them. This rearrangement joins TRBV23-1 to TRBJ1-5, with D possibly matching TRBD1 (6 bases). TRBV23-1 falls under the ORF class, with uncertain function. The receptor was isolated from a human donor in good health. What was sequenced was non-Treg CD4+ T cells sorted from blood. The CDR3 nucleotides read TGCGCCAGCAGTCTAGTAGGGCGGGGGCTCAGCAATCAGCCCCAGCATTTT. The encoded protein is CASSLVGRGLSNQPQHF.